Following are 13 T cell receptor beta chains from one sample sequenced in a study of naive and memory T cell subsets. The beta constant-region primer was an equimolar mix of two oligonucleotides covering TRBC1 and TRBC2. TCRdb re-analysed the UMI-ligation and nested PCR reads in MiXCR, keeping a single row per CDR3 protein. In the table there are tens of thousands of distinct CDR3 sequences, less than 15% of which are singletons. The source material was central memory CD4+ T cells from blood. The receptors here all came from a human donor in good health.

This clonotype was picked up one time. Here the CDR3 reads CASQERTGGGHQPQHF. The CDR3 coding sequence is TGTGCCAGTCAAGAACGGACAGGGGGAGGGCATCAGCCCCAGCATTTT. This chain links TRBV19 with TRBJ1-5; 10 bases are a match to TRBD1. CDR3 length: 16 amino acids. Germline V gene lookup returns CDR1 LNHDA and CDR2 SQIVND (reference sequence). The V and J ends lost 8 bases and 5 bases, in that order; junction bases with no gene match: 12.

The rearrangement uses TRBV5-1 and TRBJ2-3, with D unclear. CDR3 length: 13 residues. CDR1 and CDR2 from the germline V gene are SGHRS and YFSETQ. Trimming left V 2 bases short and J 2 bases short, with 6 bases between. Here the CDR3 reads CASSFQNTDTQYF. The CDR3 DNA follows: TGCGCCAGCAGCTTCCAGAACACAGATACGCAGTATTTT.

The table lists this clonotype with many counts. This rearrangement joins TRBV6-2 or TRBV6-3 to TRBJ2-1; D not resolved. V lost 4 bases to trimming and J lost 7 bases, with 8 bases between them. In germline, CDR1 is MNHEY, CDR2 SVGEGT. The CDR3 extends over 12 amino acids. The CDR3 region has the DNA TGTGCCAGCAGTTTGATGGGGAATGAGCAGTTCTTC. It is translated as CASSLMGNEQFF.

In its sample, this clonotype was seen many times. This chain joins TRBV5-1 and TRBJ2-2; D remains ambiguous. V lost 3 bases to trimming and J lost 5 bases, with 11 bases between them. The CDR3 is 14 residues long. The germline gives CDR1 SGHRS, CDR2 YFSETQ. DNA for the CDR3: TGCGCCAGCAGCTATCAGCCCGGGACCGGGGAGCTGTTTTTT. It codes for CASSYQPGTGELFF.

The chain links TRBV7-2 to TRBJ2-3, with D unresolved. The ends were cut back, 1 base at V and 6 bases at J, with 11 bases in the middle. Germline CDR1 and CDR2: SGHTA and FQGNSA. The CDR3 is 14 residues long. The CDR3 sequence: CASSLGLPMDTQYF. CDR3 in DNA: TGTGCCAGCAGCTTAGGGCTTCCGATGGATACGCAGTATTTT.

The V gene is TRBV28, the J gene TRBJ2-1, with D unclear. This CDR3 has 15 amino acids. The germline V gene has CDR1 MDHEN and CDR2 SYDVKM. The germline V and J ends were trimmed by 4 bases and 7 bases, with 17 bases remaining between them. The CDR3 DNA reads TGTGCCAGCAGTTCAGACACAGTCCACTCTAATGAGCAGTTCTTC. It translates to CASSSDTVHSNEQFF.

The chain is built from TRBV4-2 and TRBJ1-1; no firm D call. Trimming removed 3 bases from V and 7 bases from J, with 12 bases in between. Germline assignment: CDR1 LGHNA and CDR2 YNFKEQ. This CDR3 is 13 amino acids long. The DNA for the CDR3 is TGTGCCAGCAGCCAGAGGCCGGGAGGTGAAGCTTTCTTT. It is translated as CASSQRPGGEAFF.

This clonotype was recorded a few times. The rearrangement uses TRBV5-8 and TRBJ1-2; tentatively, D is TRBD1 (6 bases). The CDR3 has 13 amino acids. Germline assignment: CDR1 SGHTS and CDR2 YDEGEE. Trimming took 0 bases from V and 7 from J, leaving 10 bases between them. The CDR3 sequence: CASSLVPGAGYTF. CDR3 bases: TGTGCCAGCAGCTTGGTTCCAGGGGCTGGCTACACCTTC.

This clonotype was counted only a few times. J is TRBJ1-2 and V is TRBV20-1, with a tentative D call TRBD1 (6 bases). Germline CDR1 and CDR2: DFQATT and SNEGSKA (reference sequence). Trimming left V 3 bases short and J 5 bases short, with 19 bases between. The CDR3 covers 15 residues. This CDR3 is CSARGGGVRRYGYTF. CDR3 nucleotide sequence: TGCAGTGCTAGGGGGGGCGGCGTGCGCCGATATGGCTACACCTTC.

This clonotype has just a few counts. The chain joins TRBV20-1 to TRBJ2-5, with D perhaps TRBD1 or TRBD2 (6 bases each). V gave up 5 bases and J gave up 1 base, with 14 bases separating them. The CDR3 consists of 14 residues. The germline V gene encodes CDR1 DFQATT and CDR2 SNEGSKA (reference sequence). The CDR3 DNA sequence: TGCAGTGCTTGGAGGAGGGGGACCCAAGAGACCCAGTACTTC. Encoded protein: CSAWRRGTQETQYF.

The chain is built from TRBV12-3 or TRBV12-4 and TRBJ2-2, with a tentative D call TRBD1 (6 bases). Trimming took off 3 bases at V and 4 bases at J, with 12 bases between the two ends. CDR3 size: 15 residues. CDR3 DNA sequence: TGTGCCAGCAGTTTCCAGGGGCTTAGCACCGGGGAGCTGTTTTTT. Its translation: CASSFQGLSTGELFF.

CDR3 residues: CAISDSARTDTQYF. The CDR3 nucleotides read TGTGCCATCAGTGATAGCGCCCGCACAGATACGCAGTATTTT. The chain is built from TRBV10-3 and TRBJ2-3; TRBD2 might be the D (5 bases). The CDR3 has 14 amino acids. V was pared by 3 bases and J by 1 base, with 8 bases between. Per germline, CDR1 ENHRY and CDR2 SYGVKD.

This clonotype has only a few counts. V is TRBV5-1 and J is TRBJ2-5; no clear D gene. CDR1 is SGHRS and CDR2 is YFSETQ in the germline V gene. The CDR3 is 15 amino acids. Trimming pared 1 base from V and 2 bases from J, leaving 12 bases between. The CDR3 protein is CASSLSPTLQETQYF. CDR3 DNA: TGCGCCAGCAGCTTGTCTCCGACACTACAAGAGACCCAGTACTTC.